One sample yielded the 6 T cell receptor beta chains listed below, sequenced in a study of T cells in Graves' hyperthyroidism and ophthalmopathy. RNA transcripts yielded amplified TCR beta CDR3 regions. Carried out on the TCR CDR3, a first-round RT-PCR used the HTBI primer set. Each CDR3 protein gets one entry after TCRdb re-called the multiplex PCR reads with MiXCR. The sample consists of 530,000 or so distinct CDR3 sequences, 17% of them appearing once. The sequenced sample was blood. Receptors were obtained from a woman aged 18-29 years with Graves' ophthalmopathy.

In its sample, this clonotype was seen many times. The gene calls are TRBV12-3 or TRBV12-4 and TRBJ2-3; 9 nucleotides match TRBD2. The CDR3 spans 16 residues. Trimming at V came to 6 bases and at J to 10 bases, leaving 17 bases not matched to a gene. This CDR3 reads CASSLKPGTSMAAQYF. The CDR3 DNA reads as TGTGCCAGCAGCCTGAAACCCGGGACTAGCATGGCTGCGCAGTATTTT.

This clonotype was detected a few times. A much larger clonotype is one base distant, so this may be a read error. The chain couples TRBV11-2 to TRBJ2-1; 8 bases agree with TRBD2. The CDR3 runs 17 residues. Germline-derived CDR1 and CDR2 are SGHAT and FQNNGV. The V gene end was trimmed by 5 bases and the J gene end by 3 bases; junction bases not matched to a gene: 12. The CDR3 DNA is TGTGCCAGCAGCCCCAAGAGTCCGGGAGGGGGCTACAATGAGCAGTTCTTC. This sequence encodes CASSPKSPGGGYNEQFF.

Many counts were recorded for this clonotype. V is TRBV28 and J is TRBJ2-7; 8 bases are a match to TRBD1. V was clipped by 5 bases and J by 7 bases; unmatched bases: 16. This CDR3 has 16 residues. Looked up from germline, CDR1 is MDHEN and CDR2 is SYDVKM. Here the CDR3 DNA reads TGTGCCAGCAGTCCCCCGGCCGGGACAGGTGTGGGTGAGCAGTACTTC. It codes for CASSPPAGTGVGEQYF.

This clonotype was picked up a small number of times. The chain joins TRBV29-1 to TRBJ2-7; TRBD1 matches at 10 bases. Germline V CDR1 and CDR2: SQVTM, ANQGSEA. The CDR3 is 14 amino acids. Trimming cost V 3 bases and J 6 bases; bases outside gene matches: 8. The CDR3 DNA reads TGCAGCGTTGAGATCCCGGGACAGGGGATCGAGCAGTACTTC. It codes for CSVEIPGQGIEQYF.

The V gene is TRBV27, the J gene TRBJ2-7; 10 bases are shared with TRBD2. The CDR3 has 12 amino acids. Germline lookup yields CDR1 MNHEY and CDR2 SMNVEV (reference sequence). Trimming cost V 11 bases and J 4 bases; bases outside gene matches: 5. The CDR3 sequence is CASGTSVYEQYF. CDR3 in DNA: TGTGCCTCCGGGACTAGCGTTTACGAGCAGTACTTC.

This clonotype was counted at least ten times. The chain recombines TRBV18 with TRBJ2-7, with TRBD1 matching over 9 bases. V shed 1 base and J 0 bases; nucleotides not matched to a gene: 7. CDR1 and CDR2 from the germline V gene are KGHSH and LQKENI. This CDR3 spans 17 amino acids. In DNA form, the CDR3 reads TGTGCCAGCTCACCACTAGTGAGACAGGGGGACTCCTACGAGCAGTACTTC. It codes for CASSPLVRQGDSYEQYF.